The rows below give T cell receptor beta chains drawn from one sample of a study of T cell responses to AZD1222 COVID-19 vaccine. Profiling relied on immunoSEQ multiplex PCR, and the TCRdb table lists in-frame clones only, not all of them. Of 150,000 to 200,000 clones in the sample, 80% to 95% were seen once. This material consisted of peripheral blood, taken on day 0 of AZD1222 vaccination. These receptors all stem from an adult in good health. Each CDR3 is given with its conserved first and last residue. D genes are given only for firm matches. Only part of the rows carry a size: once, few, many, or a class if the clone is expanded.

>TRBV7-9|.|TRBJ1-2|.
CASSLAGGDYGYTF
TGTGCCAGCAGCTTAGCCGGGGGTGACTATGGCTACACCTTC
>TRBV30|.|TRBJ2-2|TRBD2
CAWSVSRTRETGELFF
TGTGCCTGGAGTGTATCTCGGACTAGAGAAACCGGGGAGCTGTTTTTT
>TRBV5-8|.|TRBJ2-1|TRBD2
CASSLVWLAGRNEQFF
TGTGCCAGCAGCTTAGTCTGGCTAGCGGGTCGGAATGAGCAGTTCTTC
>TRBV3-1/TRBV3-2|.|TRBJ2-3|.
CASSQGRTDTQYF
TGTGCCAGCAGCCAGGGGCGTACAGATACGCAGTATTTT
>TRBV25-1|once|TRBJ2-5|TRBD2
CASSEGLGTLQETQYF
TGTGCCAGCAGTGAAGGACTAGGCACACTCCAAGAGACCCAGTACTTC
>TRBV19|.|TRBJ1-2|TRBD1
CASSPPGGYGYTF
TGTGCCAGTAGTCCTCCAGGGGGCTATGGCTACACCTTC
>TRBV10-1|.|TRBJ2-7|.
CASSESQTRTLGEQYF
TGCGCCAGCAGTGAGTCGCAGACACGGACGTTAGGGGAGCAGTACTTC
>TRBV5-6|.|TRBJ1-2|TRBD1
CASSLREGAGLGYTF
TGTGCCAGCAGCTTGAGAGAGGGGGCAGGGCTAGGCTACACCTTC
>TRBV7-6|.|TRBJ2-2|TRBD2
CASSSRTSGGTGELFF
TGTGCCAGCAGCTCCCGGACTAGCGGGGGCACCGGGGAGCTGTTTTTT
>TRBV10-3|.|TRBJ1-3|.
CAISEGSGNTIYF
TGTGCCATCAGTGAGGGCTCTGGAAACACCATATATTTT
>TRBV6-1|.|TRBJ2-7|TRBD2
CASTGGYEQYF
TGTGCCAGCACGGGGGGCTACGAGCAGTACTTC
>TRBV19|.|TRBJ2-5|.
CASRSSYQETQYF
TGTGCCAGTAGGTCGTCGTACCAAGAGACCCAGTACTTC
>TRBV5-1|.|TRBJ2-1|.
CASSLGAANNEQFF
TGCGCCAGCAGCTTGGGGGCTGCTAACAATGAGCAGTTCTTC
>TRBV25-1|.|TRBJ2-3|.
CASSEGYTDTQYF
TGTGCCAGCAGTGAAGGGTACACAGATACGCAGTATTTT
>TRBV27|.|TRBJ1-6|.
CASSLFFSPLHF
TGTGCCAGCAGTTTATTTTTTTCACCCCTCCACTTT
>TRBV9|.|TRBJ1-1|TRBD1
CASSPWTGRVIYTEAFF
TGTGCCAGCAGCCCCTGGACAGGGAGGGTGATATACACTGAAGCTTTCTTT
>TRBV29-1|.|TRBJ2-2|.
CSVDGDSSTGELFF
TGCAGCGTTGACGGGGACTCGAGCACCGGGGAGCTGTTTTTT
>TRBV19|.|TRBJ1-2|TRBD1
CASTSDRADGYTF
TGTGCCAGTACCTCGGACAGGGCGGATGGCTACACCTTC
>TRBV19|.|TRBJ2-2|.
CASSMSGPAGELFF
TGTGCCAGTAGTATGAGCGGGCCTGCCGGGGAGCTGTTTTTT
>TRBV5-1|.|TRBJ1-2|.
CASSRWIRDKLYGYTF
TGCGCCAGCAGCCGATGGATCCGGGACAAACTCTATGGCTACACCTTC
>TRBV5-1|.|TRBJ2-2|TRBD2
CASSLREGNTGELFF
TGCGCCAGCAGCTTGCGGGAGGGGAACACCGGGGAGCTGTTTTTT
>TRBV24-1|.|TRBJ2-5|.
CATAAGGTATQETQYF
TGTGCCACCGCAGCCGGAGGGACAGCGACCCAAGAGACCCAGTACTTC